This TCR beta chain was sequenced in a study of human T cells and chemical hapten exposure. For the study at large: Variability of per-sample TCR yields stemmed mainly from small differences in pooled library volume. Overall study findings and caveats: Sensitizing with DPC caused no change in TCRs above 1 in 1000 frequency.

On this clonotype: Its specificity is unknown.

Documented time point: healthy volunteer bleed at 2 weeks. Someone pulled total RNA out of unfractionated whole blood. MiXCR, applied by TCRdb to the RACE reads, yields one record per CDR3 protein. The sample includes 130,000 or so distinct CDR3 sequences, approximately 8.3% seen only once; the top ten take roughly 2%. This CDR3 contains 14 residues. With 4 bases removed from V and 1 base from J, the gap between germline ends came to 9 bases. CDR1 is SGHTA, CDR2 FQGNSA, per germline. This chain uses TRBV7-2 with TRBJ2-3; D is unresolved. This TCR was recovered from a male donor in good health. Some clones in this sample may be carry-over from other donors' samples. The material sequenced was whole blood. CDR3 bases: TGTGCCAGCAGCTCCTACCCAGGCACAGATACGCAGTATTTT. Its translation: CASSSYPGTDTQYF.